This entry describes one T cell receptor (beta chain). Its specificity is not known. This sample is part of a study of OX40 agonist ivuxolimab in advanced cancers. Study at large: Earlier anti-PD-1, anti-PD-L1 or anti-CTLA-4 therapy was permitted; under 50% had received some. General study results and limits: Among the least clonally expanded were partial responders at 0.1-3.0 mg/kg.

V lost 3 bases and J lost 3, with 8 bases in between. The CDR3 extends over 14 amino acids. Per germline, CDR1 KGHSH and CDR2 LQKENI. Generated by immunoSEQ multiplex PCR, the TCRdb table keeps only in-frame clones and is missing some. Counted here are some 37,000 clones, roughly 77% occurring once; the ten biggest clones make up 22%. The source is an adult with an advanced solid tumor such as melanoma, head and neck, liver or kidney cancer. This chain uses TRBV18 with TRBJ1-4, with D possibly being TRBD1 (5 bases). Sample: CD4+ or CD8+ T cells sorted from blood, taken in a trial of the OX40 agonist ivuxolimab. The CDR3 protein is CASSPQGSNEKLFF. CDR3 sequence (DNA): TGTGCCAGCTCACCCCAGGGTTCTAATGAAAAACTGTTTTTT.